There are many counts of the clone carrying this T cell receptor (beta chain). The CDR3 runs 15 residues. Germline V gene data show CDR1 as SGHKS and CDR2 as YYEKEE (reference sequence). V was cut by 2 bases and J by 2 bases, with 14 bases left in between. From the RT-PCR reads, TCRdb called clonotypes with MiXCR, one entry per CDR3 protein. The profile shows about 700,000 distinct CDR3 sequences, 13% to 15% of them singletons. This TCR came from a female donor in good health, serving as a healthy control. The V call is TRBV5-5, the J call TRBJ2-7; D might be TRBD1 (5 bases). Sequenced sample: memory CD4+ T cells from blood. As DNA, the CDR3 is TGTGCCAGCAGCTTTGGGGCAGATTTAACCTACGAGCAGTACTTC. Protein: CASSFGADLTYEQYF.